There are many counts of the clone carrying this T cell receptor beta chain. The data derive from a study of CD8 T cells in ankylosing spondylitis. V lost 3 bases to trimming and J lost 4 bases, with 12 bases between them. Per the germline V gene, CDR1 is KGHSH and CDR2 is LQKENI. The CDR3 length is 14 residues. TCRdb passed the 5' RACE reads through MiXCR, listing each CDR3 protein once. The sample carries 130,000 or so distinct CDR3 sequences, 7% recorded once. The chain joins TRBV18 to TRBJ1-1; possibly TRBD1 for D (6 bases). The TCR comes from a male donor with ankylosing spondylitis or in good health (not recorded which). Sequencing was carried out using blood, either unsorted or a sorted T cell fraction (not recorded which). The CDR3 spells CASSPSRGGTEAFF. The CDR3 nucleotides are TGTGCCAGCTCACCTTCCAGGGGCGGCACTGAAGCTTTCTTT.